This T cell receptor (beta chain) was profiled in a study of shared clonotypes between healthy human individuals. Regarding the study as a whole: The sharing of approximately 5.1% of naive CD4 clonotypes was seen across a handful of donors.

Here immunoSEQ multiplex PCR was the method, and the copy in TCRdb shows in-frame clones only, minus some. The sample records around 720,000 clones, more than 70% being singletons. This clone was observed at least ten times. What it binds is unknown. Germline assignment: CDR1 MDHEN and CDR2 SYDVKM. The CDR3 loop spans 11 amino acids. Trimming shortened V by 6 bases and J by 10 bases, and 10 bases separated the two germline ends. The chain has TRBV28 and TRBJ1-5; D unclear. The receptor's source is a woman in her 30s in good health. The sample taken for sequencing was memory CD4+ T cells sorted from blood. As for subset: CD45RA-negative fraction. The DNA for the CDR3 is TGTGCCAGCAGCCTCTCGGAACCCCAGCATTTT. It is translated as CASSLSEPQHF.